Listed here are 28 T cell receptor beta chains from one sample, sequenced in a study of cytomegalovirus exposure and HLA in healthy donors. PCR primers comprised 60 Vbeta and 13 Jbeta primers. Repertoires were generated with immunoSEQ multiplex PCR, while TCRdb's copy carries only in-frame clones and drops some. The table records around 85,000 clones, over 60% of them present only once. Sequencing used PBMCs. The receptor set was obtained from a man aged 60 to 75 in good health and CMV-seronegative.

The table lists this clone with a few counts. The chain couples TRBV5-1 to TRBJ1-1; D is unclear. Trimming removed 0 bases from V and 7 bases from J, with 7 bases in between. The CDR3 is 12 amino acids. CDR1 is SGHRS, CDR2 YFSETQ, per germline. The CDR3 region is CASSLGAGEAFF. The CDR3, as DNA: TGCGCCAGCAGCTTGGGGGCAGGTGAAGCTTTCTTT.

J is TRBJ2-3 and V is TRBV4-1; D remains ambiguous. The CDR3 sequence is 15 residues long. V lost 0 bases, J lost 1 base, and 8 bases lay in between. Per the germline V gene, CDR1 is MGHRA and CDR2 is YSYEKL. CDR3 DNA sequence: TGCGCCAGCAGCCAAGACCCGTCGGGCACAGATACGCAGTATTTT. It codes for CASSQDPSGTDTQYF.

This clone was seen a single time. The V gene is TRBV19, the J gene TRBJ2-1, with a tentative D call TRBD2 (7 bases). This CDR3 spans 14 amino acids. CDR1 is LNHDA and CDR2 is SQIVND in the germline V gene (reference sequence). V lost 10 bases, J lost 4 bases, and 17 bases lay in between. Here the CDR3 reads CATWEGGGYNEQFF. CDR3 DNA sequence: TGTGCCACCTGGGAGGGAGGGGGATACAATGAGCAGTTCTTC. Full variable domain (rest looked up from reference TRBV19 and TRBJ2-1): DGGITQSPKYLFRKEGQNVTLSCEQNLNHDAMYWYRQDPGQGLRLIYYSQIVNDFQKGDIAEGYSVSREKKESFPLTVTSAQKNPTAFYLCATWEGGGYNEQFFGPGTRLTVL.

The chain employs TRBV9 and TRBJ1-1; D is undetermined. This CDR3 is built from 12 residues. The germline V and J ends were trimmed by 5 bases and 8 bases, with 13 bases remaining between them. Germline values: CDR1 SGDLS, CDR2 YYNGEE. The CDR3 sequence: CASRPMRGEAFF. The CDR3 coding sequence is TGTGCCAGCAGACCGATGCGGGGAGAAGCTTTCTTT.

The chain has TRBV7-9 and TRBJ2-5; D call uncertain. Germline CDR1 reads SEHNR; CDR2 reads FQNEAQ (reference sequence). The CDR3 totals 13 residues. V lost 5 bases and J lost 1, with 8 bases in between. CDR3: CASSPRVQETQYF. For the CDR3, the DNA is TGTGCCAGCAGCCCCCGGGTCCAAGAGACCCAGTACTTC.

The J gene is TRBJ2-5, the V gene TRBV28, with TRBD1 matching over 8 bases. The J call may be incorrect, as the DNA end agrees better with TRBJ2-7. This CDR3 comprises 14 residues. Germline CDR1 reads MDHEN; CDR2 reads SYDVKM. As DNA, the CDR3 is TGTGCCACCCTACACCCGGACAGGGCCTACGAGCAGTACTTC. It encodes CATLHPDRAYEQYF.

CDR3 DNA: TGTGCCAGCAGCGAGGGTCCCCCACGGGGGACCCAGTACTTC. Protein: CASSEGPPRGTQYF. The gene calls are TRBV6-4 and TRBJ2-5, with D perhaps TRBD2 (5 bases). The V gene lost 6 bases and the J gene lost 7 bases, with 18 bases spanning the gap. The CDR3 runs to 14 residues. Germline assignment: CDR1 MRHNA and CDR2 SNTAGT.

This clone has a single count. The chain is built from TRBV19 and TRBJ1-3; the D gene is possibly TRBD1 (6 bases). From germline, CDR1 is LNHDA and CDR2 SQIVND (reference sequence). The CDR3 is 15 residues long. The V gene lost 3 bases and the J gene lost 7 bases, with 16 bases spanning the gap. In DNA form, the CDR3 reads TGTGCCAGTAGTATTTTCTCGGGTCAGGGGAACACCATATATTTT. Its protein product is CASSIFSGQGNTIYF.

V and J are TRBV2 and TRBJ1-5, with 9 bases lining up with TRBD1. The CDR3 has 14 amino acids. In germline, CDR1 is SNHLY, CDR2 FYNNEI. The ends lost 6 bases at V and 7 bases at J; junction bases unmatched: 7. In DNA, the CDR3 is TGTGCCAGCAGAGGGACAGGGTCGAAACAGCCCCAGCATTTT. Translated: CASRGTGSKQPQHF.

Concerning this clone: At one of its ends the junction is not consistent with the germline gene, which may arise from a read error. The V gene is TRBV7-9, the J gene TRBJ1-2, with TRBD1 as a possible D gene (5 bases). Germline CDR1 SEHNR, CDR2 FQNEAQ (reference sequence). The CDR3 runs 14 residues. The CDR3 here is CSSSLMGGDYGYTF. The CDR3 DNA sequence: TGTTCCAGCAGCTTAATGGGGGGTGACTATGGCTACACCTTC.

This chain's CDR3 is CAWDPGQGGGGSPLHF. In DNA, the CDR3 is TGTGCCTGGGACCCGGGACAGGGTGGAGGAGGTTCACCCCTCCACTTT. V is TRBV30 and J is TRBJ1-6, with 9 positions matching TRBD1. Germline V lookup: CDR1 GTSNPN, CDR2 SVGIG (reference sequence). This CDR3 comprises 16 residues. Losses at the gene ends were 5 bases for V and 9 bases for J; bases not matched to a gene: 14.

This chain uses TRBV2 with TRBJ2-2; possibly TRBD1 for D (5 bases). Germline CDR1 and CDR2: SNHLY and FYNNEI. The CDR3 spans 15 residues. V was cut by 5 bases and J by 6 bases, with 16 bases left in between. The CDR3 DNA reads TGTGCCAGCAGTATTGTCAGGGTCAGTTCCGGGGAGCTGTTTTTT. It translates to CASSIVRVSSGELFF.

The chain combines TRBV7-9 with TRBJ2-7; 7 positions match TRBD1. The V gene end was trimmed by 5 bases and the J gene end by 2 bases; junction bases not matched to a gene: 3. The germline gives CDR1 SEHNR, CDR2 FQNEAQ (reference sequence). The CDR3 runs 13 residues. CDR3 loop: CASSRDSTYEQYF. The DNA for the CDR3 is TGTGCCAGCAGCCGGGACAGTACCTACGAGCAGTACTTC.

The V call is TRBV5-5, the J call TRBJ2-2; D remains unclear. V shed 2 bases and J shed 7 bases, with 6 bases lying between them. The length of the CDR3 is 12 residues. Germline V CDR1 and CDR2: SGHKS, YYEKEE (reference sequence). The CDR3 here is CASSLGGGELFF. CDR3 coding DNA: TGTGCCAGCAGCTTAGGCGGCGGGGAGCTGTTTTTT.

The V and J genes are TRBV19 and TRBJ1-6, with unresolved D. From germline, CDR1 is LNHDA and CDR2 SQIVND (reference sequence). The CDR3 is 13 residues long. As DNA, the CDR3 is TGTGCTGCGTCGGGGTGGAATAATTCACCCCTCCACTTT. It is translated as CAASGWNNSPLHF.

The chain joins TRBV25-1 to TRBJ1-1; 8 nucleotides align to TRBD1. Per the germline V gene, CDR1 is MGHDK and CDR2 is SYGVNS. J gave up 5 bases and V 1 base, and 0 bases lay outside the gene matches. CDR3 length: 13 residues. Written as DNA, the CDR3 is TGTGCCAGCAGTGAATGGACAGGGACTGAAGCTTTCTTT. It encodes CASSEWTGTEAFF.

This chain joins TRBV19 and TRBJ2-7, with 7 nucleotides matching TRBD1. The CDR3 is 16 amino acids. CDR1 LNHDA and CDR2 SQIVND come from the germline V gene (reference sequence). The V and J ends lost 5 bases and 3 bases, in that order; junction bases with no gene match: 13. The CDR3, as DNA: TGTGCCAGTAGTCTCCAGGGACAGACCGGCCGCTACGAGCAGTACTTC. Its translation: CASSLQGQTGRYEQYF.

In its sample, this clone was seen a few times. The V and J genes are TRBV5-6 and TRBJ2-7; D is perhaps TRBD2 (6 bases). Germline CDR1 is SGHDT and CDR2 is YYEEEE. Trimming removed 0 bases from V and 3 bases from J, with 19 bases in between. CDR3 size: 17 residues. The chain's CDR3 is CASSLVYFQGLNYEQYF. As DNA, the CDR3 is TGTGCCAGCAGCTTGGTTTATTTTCAGGGACTCAACTACGAGCAGTACTTC. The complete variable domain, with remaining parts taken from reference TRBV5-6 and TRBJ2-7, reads DAGVTQSPTHLIKTRGQQVTLRCSPKSGHDTVSWYQQALGQGPQFIFQYYEEEERQRGNFPDRFSGHQFPNYSSELNVNALLLGDSALYLCASSLVYFQGLNYEQYFGPGTRLTVT.

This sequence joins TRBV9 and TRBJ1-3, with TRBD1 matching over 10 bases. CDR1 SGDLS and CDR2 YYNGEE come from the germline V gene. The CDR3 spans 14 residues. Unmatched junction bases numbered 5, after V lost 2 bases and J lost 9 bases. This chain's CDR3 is CASSVGQGVGTIYF. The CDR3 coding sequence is TGTGCCAGCAGCGTTGGACAGGGGGTGGGCACCATATATTTT.

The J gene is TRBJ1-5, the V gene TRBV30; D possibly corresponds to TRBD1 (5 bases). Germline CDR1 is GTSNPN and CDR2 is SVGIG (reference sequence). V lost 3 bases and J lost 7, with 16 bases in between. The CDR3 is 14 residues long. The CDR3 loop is CAWSSVGGKQPQHF. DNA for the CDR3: TGTGCCTGGAGCTCGGTGGGGGGAAAACAGCCCCAGCATTTT.

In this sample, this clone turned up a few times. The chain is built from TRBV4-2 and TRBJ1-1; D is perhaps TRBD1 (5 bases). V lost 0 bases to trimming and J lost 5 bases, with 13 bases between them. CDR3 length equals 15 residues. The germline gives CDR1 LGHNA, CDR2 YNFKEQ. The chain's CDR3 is CASSQEFQGGTEAFF. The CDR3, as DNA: TGTGCCAGCAGCCAAGAGTTTCAGGGAGGGACTGAAGCTTTCTTT.

The CDR3 loop is CASSYGQGARYTF. In nucleotides, the CDR3 is TGTGCCAGCAGTTACGGACAGGGGGCACGCTACACCTTC. This sequence joins TRBV6-5 and TRBJ1-2; 11 positions match TRBD1. This CDR3 is 13 amino acids long. Unmatched junction bases numbered 2, after V lost 2 bases and J lost 9 bases. Germline V gene lookup returns CDR1 MNHEY and CDR2 SVGAGI.

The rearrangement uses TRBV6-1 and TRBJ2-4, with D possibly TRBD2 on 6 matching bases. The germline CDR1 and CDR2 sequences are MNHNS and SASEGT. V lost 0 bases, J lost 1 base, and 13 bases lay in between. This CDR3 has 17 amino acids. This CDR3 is CASSEAGRGFAKNIQYF. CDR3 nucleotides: TGTGCCAGCAGTGAAGCGGGGCGGGGATTTGCCAAAAACATTCAGTACTTC.

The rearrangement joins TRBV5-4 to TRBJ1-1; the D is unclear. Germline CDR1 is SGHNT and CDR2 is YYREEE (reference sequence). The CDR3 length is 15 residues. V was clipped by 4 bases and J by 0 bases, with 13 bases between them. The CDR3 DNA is TGTGCCAGCAGCCCCGGGCCGGGGATGAACACTGAAGCTTTCTTT. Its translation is CASSPGPGMNTEAFF.

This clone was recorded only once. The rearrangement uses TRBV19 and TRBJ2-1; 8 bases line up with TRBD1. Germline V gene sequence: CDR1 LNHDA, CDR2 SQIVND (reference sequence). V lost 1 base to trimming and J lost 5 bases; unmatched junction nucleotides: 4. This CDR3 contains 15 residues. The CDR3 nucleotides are TGTGCCAGTAGTATAGCCAGGGGGCTACACAATGAGCAGTTCTTC. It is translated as CASSIARGLHNEQFF.

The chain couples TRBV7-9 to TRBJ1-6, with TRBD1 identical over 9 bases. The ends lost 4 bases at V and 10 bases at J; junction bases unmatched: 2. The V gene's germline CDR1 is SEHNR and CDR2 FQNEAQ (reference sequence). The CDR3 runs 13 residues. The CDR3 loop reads CASSSTGGSPLHF. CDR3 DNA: TGTGCCAGCAGCTCGACAGGGGGATCACCCCTCCACTTT.

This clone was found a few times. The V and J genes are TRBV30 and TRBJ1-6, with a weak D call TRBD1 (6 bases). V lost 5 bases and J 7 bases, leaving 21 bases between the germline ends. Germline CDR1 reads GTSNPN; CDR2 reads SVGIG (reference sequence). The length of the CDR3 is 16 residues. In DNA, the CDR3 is TGTGCCTGGGGGGGAGGGGGAAGAGGCAGGAATTCACCCCTCCACTTT. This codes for CAWGGGGRGRNSPLHF.

DNA of the CDR3: TGTGCCAGCAGCACCGGGGGGACTGAAGCTTTCTTT. Protein: CASSTGGTEAFF. The chain uses TRBV6-6 and TRBJ1-1; possible D gene TRBD1, 5 bases. Trimming removed 6 bases at V and 5 bases at J, with 10 bases between. The length of the CDR3 is 12 residues. Germline assignment: CDR1 MNHNY and CDR2 SVGAGI (reference sequence).